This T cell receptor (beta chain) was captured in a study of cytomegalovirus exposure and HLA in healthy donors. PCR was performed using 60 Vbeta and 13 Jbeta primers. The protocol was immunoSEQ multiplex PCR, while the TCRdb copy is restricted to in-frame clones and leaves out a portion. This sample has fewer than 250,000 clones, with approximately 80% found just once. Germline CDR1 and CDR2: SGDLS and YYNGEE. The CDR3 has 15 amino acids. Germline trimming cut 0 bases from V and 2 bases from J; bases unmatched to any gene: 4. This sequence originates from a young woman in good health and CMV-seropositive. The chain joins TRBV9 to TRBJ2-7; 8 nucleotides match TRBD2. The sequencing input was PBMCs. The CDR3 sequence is CASSVGAGETYEQYF. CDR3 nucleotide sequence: TGTGCCAGCAGCGTAGGAGCGGGGGAAACCTACGAGCAGTACTTC.